This T cell receptor (beta chain) was sequenced in a study of CD8 T cells in Susac syndrome. The RNA input was roughly 0.45 to 1 ug, and it was reverse transcribed with random hexamers. TCRdb re-called the immunoSEQ multiplex PCR reads through MiXCR, storing one row per CDR3 protein. The table has about 200,000 distinct CDR3 sequences, 90% to 95% seen once. Blood CD8+ and CD4+ T cells underwent high-throughput TCR beta sequencing. The CDR3 runs to 15 residues. V dropped 3 bases and J dropped 9 bases, with 18 bases sitting between them. Looked up from germline, CDR1 is KGHSH and CDR2 is LQKENI. The V and J genes are TRBV18 and TRBJ2-4, with D possibly being TRBD2 (6 bases). The clonotype was recovered from a human donor with multiple sclerosis. The sample consisted of CD4+ T cells from PBMCs. CDR3 loop: CASSPFGGEQSIQYF. The CDR3 region has the DNA TGTGCCAGCTCACCTTTCGGAGGGGAGCAGAGCATTCAGTACTTC.